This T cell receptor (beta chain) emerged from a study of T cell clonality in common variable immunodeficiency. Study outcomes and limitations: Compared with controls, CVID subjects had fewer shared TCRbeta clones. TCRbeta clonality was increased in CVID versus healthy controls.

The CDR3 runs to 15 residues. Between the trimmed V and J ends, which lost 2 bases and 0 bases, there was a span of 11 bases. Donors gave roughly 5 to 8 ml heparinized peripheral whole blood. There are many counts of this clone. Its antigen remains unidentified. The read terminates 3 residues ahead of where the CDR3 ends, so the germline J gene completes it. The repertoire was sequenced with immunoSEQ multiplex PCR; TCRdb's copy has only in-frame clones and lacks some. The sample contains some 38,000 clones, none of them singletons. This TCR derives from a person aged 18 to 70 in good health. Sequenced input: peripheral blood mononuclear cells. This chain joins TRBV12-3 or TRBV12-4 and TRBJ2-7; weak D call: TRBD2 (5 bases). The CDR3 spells CASSLHLASSYEQYF. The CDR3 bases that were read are TGTGCCAGCAGTTTACACCTAGCTAGCTCCTACGAG.